The rows below give T cell receptor beta chains drawn from one sample of a study of T cells after posttransplantation cyclophosphamide. Clones were sequenced by immunoSEQ multiplex PCR, and TCRdb holds only the in-frame ones, with some missing. The sample records about 31,000 clones, approximately 90% being singletons. Sequenced: naive CD4+ T cells sorted from PBMCs. These TCRs come from a woman aged 60-75 years in good health, CMV-negative, and a related stem cell transplant donor. Both conserved end residues are part of each CDR3. Fields, in order: J gene, D gene, clone size, V gene, CDR3 DNA, CDR3 protein. The D gene is left open where the match is weak. Where a row states a size, it is once, few, many or the class of an expanded clone; other rows omit it.

j_call: TRBJ1-5
d_call: TRBD1
clone_size: NA
v_call: TRBV5-1
cdr3_nt: TGCGCCAGCAGTTCAGGACAGGGTAATCAGCCCCAGCATTTT
cdr3_aa: CASSSGQGNQPQHF

j_call: TRBJ2-7
d_call: NA
clone_size: NA
v_call: TRBV27
cdr3_nt: TGTGCCAGCAGGTCGATCTATCCCGGTTCCTACGAGCAGTACTTC
cdr3_aa: CASRSIYPGSYEQYF

j_call: TRBJ2-1
d_call: TRBD2
clone_size: NA
v_call: TRBV6-5
cdr3_nt: TGTGCCAGCGCCAGACTAGCACCTTACAATGAGCAGTTCTTC
cdr3_aa: CASARLAPYNEQFF

j_call: TRBJ2-5
d_call: TRBD1
clone_size: NA
v_call: TRBV5-1
cdr3_nt: TGCGCCAGCAGCTCAGGACAGGGGGAGGAGACCCAGTACTTC
cdr3_aa: CASSSGQGEETQYF

j_call: TRBJ2-3
d_call: TRBD1
clone_size: NA
v_call: TRBV11-3
cdr3_nt: TGTGCCAGCTCGCGGACAGGGGCCCTTCTCACAGATACGCAGTATTTT
cdr3_aa: CASSRTGALLTDTQYF

j_call: TRBJ1-1
d_call: TRBD1
clone_size: NA
v_call: TRBV6-5
cdr3_nt: TGTGCCAGCAGTACATACAGGGGGCGGGGGACTGAAGCTTTCTTT
cdr3_aa: CASSTYRGRGTEAFF

j_call: TRBJ2-7
d_call: TRBD1
clone_size: NA
v_call: TRBV7-9
cdr3_nt: TGTGCCAGCAGCCAGACCACGACAGGGAGCTACGAGCAGTACTTC
cdr3_aa: CASSQTTTGSYEQYF

j_call: TRBJ2-3
d_call: TRBD1
clone_size: NA
v_call: TRBV19
cdr3_nt: TGTGCCAGTAGTATCCTCTTGACAGGGGGAAATACAGATACGCAGTATTTT
cdr3_aa: CASSILLTGGNTDTQYF

j_call: TRBJ1-4
d_call: TRBD1
clone_size: NA
v_call: TRBV30
cdr3_nt: TGTGCCTGGAGGAGGGGGCGCACTAATGAAAAACTGTTTTTT
cdr3_aa: CAWRRGRTNEKLFF

j_call: TRBJ1-1
d_call: NA
clone_size: NA
v_call: TRBV5-1
cdr3_nt: TGCGCCAGCAGCTTGGTTGGCATGAACACTGAAGCTTTCTTT
cdr3_aa: CASSLVGMNTEAFF

j_call: TRBJ1-1
d_call: NA
clone_size: once
v_call: TRBV30
cdr3_nt: TGTGCCTGGAGTCCCCCCATTGGCAGGGAAGCTTTCTTT
cdr3_aa: CAWSPPIGREAFF

j_call: TRBJ2-2
d_call: TRBD2
clone_size: NA
v_call: TRBV4-1
cdr3_nt: TGCGCCAGCAGCCACGGACTAGCGGGGGGGGACACCGGGGAGCTGTTTTTT
cdr3_aa: CASSHGLAGGDTGELFF

j_call: TRBJ2-1
d_call: TRBD2
clone_size: NA
v_call: TRBV19
cdr3_nt: TGTGCCAGTAGAGGACTAGCGGGAGGCTTGGAGCAGTTCTTC
cdr3_aa: CASRGLAGGLEQFF

j_call: TRBJ2-3
d_call: NA
clone_size: once
v_call: TRBV7-2
cdr3_nt: TGTGCCAGCAACCTTAGGGGTTCAGATACGCAGTATTTT
cdr3_aa: CASNLRGSDTQYF

j_call: TRBJ2-7
d_call: TRBD1
clone_size: few
v_call: TRBV6-6
cdr3_nt: TGTGCCAGCAATCTTCAGGGGGAGTCCTACGAGCAGTACTTC
cdr3_aa: CASNLQGESYEQYF

j_call: TRBJ1-1
d_call: NA
clone_size: NA
v_call: TRBV5-1
cdr3_nt: TGCGCCAGCAGCTTACAGGAGAACACTGAAGCTTTCTTT
cdr3_aa: CASSLQENTEAFF

j_call: TRBJ1-6
d_call: TRBD1
clone_size: NA
v_call: TRBV18
cdr3_nt: TGTGCCAGCTCACCAACAACGGGACAGAATAATTCACCCCTCCACTTT
cdr3_aa: CASSPTTGQNNSPLHF

j_call: TRBJ2-1
d_call: NA
clone_size: once
v_call: TRBV9
cdr3_nt: TGTGCCAGCAGCGTAGGGGCCCCCACCTACAATGAGCAGTTCTTC
cdr3_aa: CASSVGAPTYNEQFF

j_call: TRBJ2-7
d_call: TRBD2
clone_size: NA
v_call: TRBV5-1
cdr3_nt: TGCGCCAGCAGCTTCCGGACTAGCGGGCCACCCTACGAGCAGTACTTC
cdr3_aa: CASSFRTSGPPYEQYF

j_call: TRBJ2-7
d_call: NA
clone_size: NA
v_call: TRBV19
cdr3_nt: TGTGCCAGTAGGGTCGGCGGGGGCCCCTCCGAGCAGTACTTC
cdr3_aa: CASRVGGGPSEQYF

j_call: TRBJ1-2
d_call: TRBD1
clone_size: once
v_call: TRBV28
cdr3_nt: TGTGCCAGCAGTTTACCGAGACAGGGAGGTTCCCATGGCTACACCTTC
cdr3_aa: CASSLPRQGGSHGYTF

j_call: TRBJ2-7
d_call: NA
clone_size: NA
v_call: TRBV6-1
cdr3_nt: TGTGCCAGCAGTGAATACAAGGTTGACTACGAGCAGTACTTC
cdr3_aa: CASSEYKVDYEQYF

j_call: TRBJ1-2
d_call: NA
clone_size: NA
v_call: TRBV4-3
cdr3_nt: TGCGCCAGCAGCCAAGATAGGAGGGTGAGAAGGGGCTACACCTTC
cdr3_aa: CASSQDRRVRRGYTF

j_call: TRBJ1-5
d_call: NA
clone_size: NA
v_call: TRBV10-3
cdr3_nt: TGTGCCATCGCGGGGGATAGCAATCAGCCCCAGCATTTT
cdr3_aa: CAIAGDSNQPQHF

j_call: TRBJ2-7
d_call: TRBD2
clone_size: NA
v_call: TRBV4-1
cdr3_nt: TGCGCCAGCAGCCCTGTGGACACTAGCGGGGGCGAGCAGTACTTC
cdr3_aa: CASSPVDTSGGEQYF

j_call: TRBJ2-1
d_call: NA
clone_size: NA
v_call: TRBV7-2
cdr3_nt: TGTGCCAGCAGCTTTGGGAGCTCCTACAATGAGCAGTTCTTC
cdr3_aa: CASSFGSSYNEQFF

j_call: TRBJ2-7
d_call: TRBD2
clone_size: once
v_call: TRBV6-1
cdr3_nt: TGTGCCAGCAGTACTAGCGGGCCAATTCGACAGTACTTC
cdr3_aa: CASSTSGPIRQYF

j_call: TRBJ2-7
d_call: NA
clone_size: NA
v_call: TRBV10-2
cdr3_nt: TGCGCCAGCAGTGAGGGGCGGGGCCTCTCCTACGAGCAGTACTTC
cdr3_aa: CASSEGRGLSYEQYF

j_call: TRBJ2-1
d_call: NA
clone_size: NA
v_call: TRBV27
cdr3_nt: TGTGCCAGCAGGCCATTGGAGGTCTCCTACAATGAGCAGTTCTTC
cdr3_aa: CASRPLEVSYNEQFF

j_call: TRBJ2-3
d_call: NA
clone_size: NA
v_call: TRBV18
cdr3_nt: TGTGCCAGCTCATCTACCACAGATACGCAGTATTTT
cdr3_aa: CASSSTTDTQYF

j_call: TRBJ1-6
d_call: NA
clone_size: NA
v_call: TRBV30
cdr3_nt: TGTGCCTGGATCAACGAGGGTTGGGGATCACCCCTCCACTTT
cdr3_aa: CAWINEGWGSPLHF

j_call: TRBJ2-7
d_call: NA
clone_size: NA
v_call: TRBV2
cdr3_nt: TGTGCCAGCAGATCACAAGGGGTATCCTACGAGCAGTACTTC
cdr3_aa: CASRSQGVSYEQYF

j_call: TRBJ1-5
d_call: NA
clone_size: NA
v_call: TRBV7-2
cdr3_nt: TGTGCCAGCAGCCCTCCCGGCAGGGTCGATCAGCCCCAGCATTTT
cdr3_aa: CASSPPGRVDQPQHF

j_call: TRBJ2-3
d_call: TRBD1
clone_size: NA
v_call: TRBV5-6
cdr3_nt: TGTGCCAGCAGTTCGGACAGGGGGAGGACAGATACGCAGTATTTT
cdr3_aa: CASSSDRGRTDTQYF

j_call: TRBJ2-1
d_call: TRBD2
clone_size: NA
v_call: TRBV7-7
cdr3_nt: TGTGCCAGCAGCCCCGGACTAGCGGGAGTACATGAGCAGTTCTTC
cdr3_aa: CASSPGLAGVHEQFF

j_call: TRBJ1-2
d_call: TRBD1
clone_size: NA
v_call: TRBV5-5
cdr3_nt: TGTGCCAGCAGCTTACAGGGGGCAGAAGGCTACACCTTC
cdr3_aa: CASSLQGAEGYTF

j_call: TRBJ1-4
d_call: TRBD1
clone_size: NA
v_call: TRBV6-5
cdr3_nt: TGTGCCAGCAGAGGTACAGGGGGCAATGAAAAACTGTTTTTT
cdr3_aa: CASRGTGGNEKLFF

j_call: TRBJ2-7
d_call: TRBD2
clone_size: NA
v_call: TRBV7-8
cdr3_nt: TGTGCCAGCAGCTTAATGGGTCGCTTAGCGGGGGCTACCTACGAGCAGTACTTC
cdr3_aa: CASSLMGRLAGATYEQYF

j_call: TRBJ2-3
d_call: TRBD2
clone_size: NA
v_call: TRBV7-2
cdr3_nt: TGTGCCAGCAGTTCTAGCGGAGATACGCAGTATTTT
cdr3_aa: CASSSSGDTQYF

j_call: TRBJ2-7
d_call: TRBD1
clone_size: NA
v_call: TRBV7-9
cdr3_nt: TGTGCCAGCAGCCGGGGACAGGCCTACGAGCAGTACTTC
cdr3_aa: CASSRGQAYEQYF

j_call: TRBJ1-1
d_call: NA
clone_size: NA
v_call: TRBV10-3
cdr3_nt: TGTGCCATCTCTCAGGGACTGATGAACACTGAAGCTTTCTTT
cdr3_aa: CAISQGLMNTEAFF

j_call: TRBJ2-1
d_call: NA
clone_size: NA
v_call: TRBV4-1
cdr3_nt: TGCGCCAGCAGCCAGAAGGACTGGCCAGGCTACAATGAGCAGTTCTTC
cdr3_aa: CASSQKDWPGYNEQFF

j_call: TRBJ2-1
d_call: NA
clone_size: NA
v_call: TRBV12-5
cdr3_nt: TGTGCTAGTGGTTCGGCACCTAAGGACTTAACGACTAGCTCCTACAATGAGCAGTTCTTC
cdr3_aa: CASGSAPKDLTTSSYNEQFF

j_call: TRBJ1-3
d_call: NA
clone_size: few
v_call: TRBV7-3
cdr3_nt: TGTGCCAGCAGCTTATGGGGCGGCTCTGGAAACACCATATATTTT
cdr3_aa: CASSLWGGSGNTIYF

j_call: TRBJ1-2
d_call: NA
clone_size: NA
v_call: TRBV6-5
cdr3_nt: TGTGCCAGCAGTCCGCGGGGGGTTAATAGCTATGGCTACACCTTC
cdr3_aa: CASSPRGVNSYGYTF

j_call: TRBJ2-7
d_call: NA
clone_size: once
v_call: TRBV28
cdr3_nt: TGTGCCAGCGGCCAGGGGTCCCCCTTAAAAAAGTACTTC
cdr3_aa: CASGQGSPLKKYF

j_call: TRBJ2-7
d_call: TRBD1
clone_size: NA
v_call: TRBV13
cdr3_nt: TGTGCCAGCAGCCCCTCCGATGGGACAGGGCGCAACGAGCAGTACTTC
cdr3_aa: CASSPSDGTGRNEQYF

j_call: TRBJ1-1
d_call: TRBD1
clone_size: NA
v_call: TRBV2
cdr3_nt: TGTGCCAGCACTAGGGACAGAAGCCACACTGAAGCTTTCTTT
cdr3_aa: CASTRDRSHTEAFF

j_call: TRBJ2-7
d_call: NA
clone_size: NA
v_call: TRBV14
cdr3_nt: TGTGCCAGCAGCTTGAGTAGCTACGAGCAGTACTTC
cdr3_aa: CASSLSSYEQYF

j_call: TRBJ2-5
d_call: NA
clone_size: NA
v_call: TRBV7-3
cdr3_nt: TGTGCCAGCAGCTTACAGGGGGGTTTTAATGGGCAGTACTTC
cdr3_aa: CASSLQGGFNGQYF

j_call: TRBJ2-1
d_call: TRBD2
clone_size: NA
v_call: TRBV7-9
cdr3_nt: TGTGCCAGCAGGGCGGGACTAGCGGGAGAGCCTATCTACAATGAGCAGTTCTTC
cdr3_aa: CASRAGLAGEPIYNEQFF

j_call: TRBJ2-7
d_call: TRBD1
clone_size: NA
v_call: TRBV4-3
cdr3_nt: TGCGCCAGCAGCCGAGGGACAGGGGGTTTCTCCTACGAGCAGTACTTC
cdr3_aa: CASSRGTGGFSYEQYF

j_call: TRBJ2-7
d_call: TRBD2
clone_size: NA
v_call: TRBV4-1
cdr3_nt: TGCGCCAGCAGCCGCTCGGGAGGCACCTCCTACGAGCAGTACTTC
cdr3_aa: CASSRSGGTSYEQYF

j_call: TRBJ1-2
d_call: TRBD1
clone_size: NA
v_call: TRBV7-2
cdr3_nt: TGTGCCAGCAGCCAAACAGGGGGAGGCTACACCTTC
cdr3_aa: CASSQTGGGYTF